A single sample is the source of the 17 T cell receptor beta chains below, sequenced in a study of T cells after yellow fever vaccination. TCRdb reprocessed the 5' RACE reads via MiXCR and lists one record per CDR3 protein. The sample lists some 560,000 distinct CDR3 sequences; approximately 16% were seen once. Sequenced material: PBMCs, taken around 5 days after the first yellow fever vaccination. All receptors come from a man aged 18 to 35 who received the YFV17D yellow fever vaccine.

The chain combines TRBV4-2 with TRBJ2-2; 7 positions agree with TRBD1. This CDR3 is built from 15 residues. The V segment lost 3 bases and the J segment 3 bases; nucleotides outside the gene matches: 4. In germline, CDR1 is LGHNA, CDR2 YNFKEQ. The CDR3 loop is CASSQGQWDTGELFF. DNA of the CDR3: TGTGCCAGCAGCCAGGGACAGTGGGACACCGGGGAGCTGTTTTTT.

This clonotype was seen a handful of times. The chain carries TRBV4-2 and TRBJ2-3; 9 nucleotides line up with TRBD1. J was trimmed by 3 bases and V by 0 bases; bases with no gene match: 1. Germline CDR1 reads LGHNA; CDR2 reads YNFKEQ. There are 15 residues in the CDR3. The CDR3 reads CASSQDGQGTDTQYF. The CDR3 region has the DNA TGTGCCAGCAGCCAAGATGGACAGGGGACAGATACGCAGTATTTT.

CDR3 bases: TGTGCCAGCAGCGTAGACGCCAGGCCCTATGGCTACACCTTC. Its translation: CASSVDARPYGYTF. The chain couples TRBV13 to TRBJ1-2; D remains ambiguous. With 5 bases removed from V and 4 bases from J, the gap between germline ends came to 14 bases. This CDR3 is built from 14 residues. Germline CDR1 reads PRHDT; CDR2 reads FYEKMQ (reference sequence). Drawing the rest from reference TRBV13 and TRBJ1-2, the complete variable domain is AAGVIQSPRHLIKEKRETATLKCYPIPRHDTVYWYQQGPGQDPQFLISFYEKMQSDKGSIPDRFSAQQFSDYHSELNMSSLELGDSALYFCASSVDARPYGYTFGSGTRLTVV.

The CDR3 sequence: CASSNRDRYTDTQYF. CDR3 DNA sequence: TGTGCCAGCAGCAACCGGGACAGATACACAGATACGCAGTATTTT. The rearrangement uses TRBV9 and TRBJ2-3, with 7 bases identical to TRBD1. This CDR3 comprises 15 residues. The germline V gene encodes CDR1 SGDLS and CDR2 YYNGEE. Trimming took 4 bases from V and 2 from J; bases not matched to a gene: 7.

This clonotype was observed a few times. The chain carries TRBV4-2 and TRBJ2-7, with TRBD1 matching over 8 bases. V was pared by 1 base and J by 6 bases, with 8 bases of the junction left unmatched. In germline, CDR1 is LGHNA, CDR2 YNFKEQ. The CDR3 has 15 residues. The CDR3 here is CASSQVGQGMIEQYF. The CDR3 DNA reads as TGTGCCAGCAGCCAAGTCGGACAGGGAATGATCGAGCAGTACTTC.

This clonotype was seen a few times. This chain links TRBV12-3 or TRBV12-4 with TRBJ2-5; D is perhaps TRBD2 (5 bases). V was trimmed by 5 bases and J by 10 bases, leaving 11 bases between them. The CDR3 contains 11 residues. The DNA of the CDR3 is TGTGCCAGCAGTCCCGGCGGAGGCCAGTACTTC. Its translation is CASSPGGGQYF.

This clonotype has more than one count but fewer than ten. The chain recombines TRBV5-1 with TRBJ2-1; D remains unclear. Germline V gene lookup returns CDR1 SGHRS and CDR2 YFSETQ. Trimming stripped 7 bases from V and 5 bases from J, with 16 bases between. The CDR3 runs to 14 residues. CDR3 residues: CASLADTVNNEQFF. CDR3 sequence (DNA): TGCGCCAGCTTGGCCGATACAGTTAACAATGAGCAGTTCTTC.

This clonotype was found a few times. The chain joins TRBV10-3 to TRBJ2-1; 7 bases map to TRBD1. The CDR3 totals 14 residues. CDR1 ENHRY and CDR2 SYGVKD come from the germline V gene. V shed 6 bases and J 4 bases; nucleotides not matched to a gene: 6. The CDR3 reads CAIRGQRDYNEQFF. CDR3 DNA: TGTGCCATCAGGGGACAGAGGGATTACAATGAGCAGTTCTTC.

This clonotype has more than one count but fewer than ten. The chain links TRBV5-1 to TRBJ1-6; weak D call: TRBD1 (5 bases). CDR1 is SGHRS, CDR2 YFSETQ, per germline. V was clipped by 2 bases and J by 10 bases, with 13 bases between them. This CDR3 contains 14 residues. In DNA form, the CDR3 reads TGCGCCAGCAGCTTTTCTACAGGTCAGTCACCCCTCCACTTT. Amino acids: CASSFSTGQSPLHF.

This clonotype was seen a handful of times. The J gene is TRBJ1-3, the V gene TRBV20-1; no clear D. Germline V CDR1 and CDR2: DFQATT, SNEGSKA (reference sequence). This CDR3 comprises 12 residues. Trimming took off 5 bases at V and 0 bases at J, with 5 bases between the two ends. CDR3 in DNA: TGCAGTGCTTGGCTCTCTGGAAACACCATATATTTT. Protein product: CSAWLSGNTIYF.

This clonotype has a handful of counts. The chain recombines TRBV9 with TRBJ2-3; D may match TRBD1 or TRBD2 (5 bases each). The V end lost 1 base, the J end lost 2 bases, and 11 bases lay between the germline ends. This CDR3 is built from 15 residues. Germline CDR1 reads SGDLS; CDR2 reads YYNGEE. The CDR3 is CASSVTGLITDTQYF. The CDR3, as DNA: TGTGCCAGCAGCGTAACGGGGCTCATCACAGATACGCAGTATTTT.

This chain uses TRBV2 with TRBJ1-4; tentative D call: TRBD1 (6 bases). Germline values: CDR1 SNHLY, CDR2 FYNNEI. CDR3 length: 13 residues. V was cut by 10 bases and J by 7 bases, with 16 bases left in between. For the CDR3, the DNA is TGTGCCATCAATTACAGGGAGGCTGAAAAACTGTTTTTT. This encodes CAINYREAEKLFF.

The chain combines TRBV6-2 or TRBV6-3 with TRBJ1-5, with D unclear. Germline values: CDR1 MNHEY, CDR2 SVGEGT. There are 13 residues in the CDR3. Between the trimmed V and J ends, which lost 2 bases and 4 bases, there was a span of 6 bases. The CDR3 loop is CASSYRRNQPQHF. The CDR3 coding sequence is TGTGCCAGCAGTTACAGGCGAAATCAGCCCCAGCATTTT.

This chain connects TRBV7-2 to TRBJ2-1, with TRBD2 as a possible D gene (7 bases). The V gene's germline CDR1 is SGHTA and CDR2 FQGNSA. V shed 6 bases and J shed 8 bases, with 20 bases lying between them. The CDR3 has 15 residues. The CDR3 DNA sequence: TGTGCCAGCAGAGGGGGGGGGGCGTGGGCGTATGAGCAGTTCTTC. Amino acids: CASRGGGAWAYEQFF.

The CDR3 nucleotides are TGTGCCAGCAGCCTGTCAGGGGGTCGGGCTGAAGCTTTCTTT. Its translation is CASSLSGGRAEAFF. The chain recombines TRBV6-1 with TRBJ1-1; TRBD1 agrees at 7 bases. Germline CDR1 and CDR2: MNHNS and SASEGT. V was pared by 6 bases and J by 6 bases, with 10 bases of the junction left unmatched. This CDR3 is 14 amino acids long.

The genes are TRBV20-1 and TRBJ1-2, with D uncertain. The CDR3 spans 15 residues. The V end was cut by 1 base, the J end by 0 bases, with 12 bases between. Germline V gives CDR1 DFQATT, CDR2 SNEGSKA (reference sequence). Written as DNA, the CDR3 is TGCAGTGCTAGAGGGATTGGCTTAGCTAACTATGGCTACACCTTC. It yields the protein CSARGIGLANYGYTF.

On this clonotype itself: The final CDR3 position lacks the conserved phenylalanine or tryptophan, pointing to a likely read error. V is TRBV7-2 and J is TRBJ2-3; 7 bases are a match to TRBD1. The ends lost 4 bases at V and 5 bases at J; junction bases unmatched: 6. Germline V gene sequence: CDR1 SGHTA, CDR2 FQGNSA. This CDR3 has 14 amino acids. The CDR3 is CASSSNRGEDTQYY. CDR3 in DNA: TGTGCCAGCAGCTCAAACAGGGGCGAAGATACGCAGTATTAT.